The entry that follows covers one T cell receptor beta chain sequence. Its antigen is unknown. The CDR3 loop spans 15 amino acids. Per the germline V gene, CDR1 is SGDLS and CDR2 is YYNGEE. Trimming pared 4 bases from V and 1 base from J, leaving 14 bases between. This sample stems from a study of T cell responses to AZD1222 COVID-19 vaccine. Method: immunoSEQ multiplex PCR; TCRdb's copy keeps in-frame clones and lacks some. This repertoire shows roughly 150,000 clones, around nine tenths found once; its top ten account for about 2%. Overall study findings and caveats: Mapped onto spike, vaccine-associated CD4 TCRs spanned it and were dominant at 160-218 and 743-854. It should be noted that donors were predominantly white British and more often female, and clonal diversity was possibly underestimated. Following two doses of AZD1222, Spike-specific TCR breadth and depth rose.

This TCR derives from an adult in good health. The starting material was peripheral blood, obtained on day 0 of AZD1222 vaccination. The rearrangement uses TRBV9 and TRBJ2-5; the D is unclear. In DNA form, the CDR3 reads TGTGCCAGCAGCACCGGCAGCCTTTCCCAAGAGACCCAGTACTTC. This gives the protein CASSTGSLSQETQYF.